This T cell receptor beta chain was recovered during a study of T cells in tuberculosis. Study details: CD1B tetramers identified T cells specific for mycobacterial lipid GMM.

Data came from immunoSEQ multiplex PCR; TCRdb stores just in-frame clones and leaves some out. In the table there are about 34,000 clones, approximately 90% of which are singletons. Study outcomes and limitations: Samples were chosen by availability of cryopreserved specimens.

This clone was seen a single time. Its antigen remains unidentified. This CDR3 contains 13 residues. CDR1 is SNHLY, CDR2 FYNNEI, per germline. V lost 1 base and J 6 bases, leaving 10 bases between the germline ends. The rearrangement uses TRBV2 and TRBJ2-7; D is uncertain. Sequencing input: PBMCs. This TCR was sampled from a donor between 10 and 29 years old with latent tuberculosis or without tuberculosis infection. CDR3 amino acids: CASSEEILFEQYF. The CDR3 DNA reads TGTGCCAGCAGTGAAGAAATATTATTCGAGCAGTACTTC.